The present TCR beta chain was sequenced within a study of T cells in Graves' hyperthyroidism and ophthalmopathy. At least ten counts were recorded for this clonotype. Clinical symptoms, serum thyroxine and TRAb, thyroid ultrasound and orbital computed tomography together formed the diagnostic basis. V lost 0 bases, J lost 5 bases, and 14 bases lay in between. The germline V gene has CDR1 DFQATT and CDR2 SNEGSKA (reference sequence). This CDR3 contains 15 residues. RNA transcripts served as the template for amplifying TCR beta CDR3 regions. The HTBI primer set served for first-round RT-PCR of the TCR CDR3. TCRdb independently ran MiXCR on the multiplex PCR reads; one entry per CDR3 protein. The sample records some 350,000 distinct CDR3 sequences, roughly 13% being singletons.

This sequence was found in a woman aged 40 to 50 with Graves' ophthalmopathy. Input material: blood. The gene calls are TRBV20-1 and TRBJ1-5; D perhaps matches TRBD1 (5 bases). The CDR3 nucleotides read TGCAGTGCTAGAGAAAGGGGAGTCGGGCATCAGCCCCAGCATTTT. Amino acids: CSARERGVGHQPQHF.